This T cell receptor (beta chain) emerged from a study of blood T cell repertoires in COVID-19. Study as a whole: Samples came from the United States, Italy and Spain, spanning acute and convalescent COVID-19. Sources were T cells, B-cell-depleted T cells, or PBMCs; the material itself was cDNA or gDNA.

This clone was observed a few times. Germline V gives CDR1 SGHTA, CDR2 FQGNSA. V lost 1 base and J lost 1, with 7 bases in between. There are 14 residues in the CDR3. The authors' processing: Reference gene primer amplification gave estimated nucleated cell counts. Profiled with immunoSEQ multiplex PCR; TCRdb holds only in-frame clones, not every one. That table gives V, J and clone size, and the DNA gave D and trimming. The table shows about 180,000 clones, with about nine tenths occurring only once. This rearrangement joins TRBV7-2 to TRBJ1-1; TRBD1 might be the D (5 bases). The TCR sequence derives from a woman in her twenties or thirties with acute or convalescent COVID-19. Sequenced material: peripheral blood. In DNA form, the CDR3 reads TGTGCCAGCAGCTTAGGGGGCAAGAACACTGAAGCTTTCTTT. Translation gives CASSLGGKNTEAFF.